The TCR beta chain under discussion was sequenced for a study of shared clonotypes between healthy human individuals. Once extracted for a subset, genomic DNA was divided evenly among several immunoSEQ plates. The protocol was immunoSEQ multiplex PCR, while the TCRdb copy is restricted to in-frame clones and leaves out a portion. The sample yields about 2,200,000 clones, 85% to 95% seen once. Naive CD8 cells lacked CD45RO and underwent positive selection for CCR7, leaving out terminally differentiated effector memory CD45RA+ cells. The V gene's germline CDR1 is SGHNT and CDR2 YYREEE (reference sequence). CDR3 length: 16 amino acids. After removal of 4 bases from V and 4 bases from J, the junction contained 11 bases not matched to a gene. Overall study results and limits: A small donor pool kept down the genetic and exposure-history diversity that was represented. Among the subsets, naive ones generally showed larger estimated richness than memory ones.

Concerning this clone itself: Its target is unknown.

The sequencing input was naive CD8+ T cells from PBMCs. This sequence originates from a man younger than 35 in good health. Some clones in this sample may be carry-over from other donors' samples. The V call is TRBV5-4, the J call TRBJ2-1; 7 positions match TRBD2. In DNA, the CDR3 is TGTGCCAGCAGCGATGGCCCTGGACTAGGATACAATGAGCAGTTCTTC. Translation: CASSDGPGLGYNEQFF.